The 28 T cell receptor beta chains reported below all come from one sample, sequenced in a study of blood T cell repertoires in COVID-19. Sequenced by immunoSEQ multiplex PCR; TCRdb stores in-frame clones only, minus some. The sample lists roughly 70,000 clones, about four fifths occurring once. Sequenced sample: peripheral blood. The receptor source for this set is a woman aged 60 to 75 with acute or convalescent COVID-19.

CDR3 in DNA: TGTGCCACCCACACCGACAGTAACACTGAAGCTTTCTTT. This sequence encodes CATHTDSNTEAFF. The gene calls are TRBV2 and TRBJ1-1; tentative D call: TRBD1 (5 bases). Germline V gives CDR1 SNHLY, CDR2 FYNNEI. The ends were cut back, 10 bases at V and 2 bases at J, with 14 bases in the middle. This CDR3 is 13 amino acids long.

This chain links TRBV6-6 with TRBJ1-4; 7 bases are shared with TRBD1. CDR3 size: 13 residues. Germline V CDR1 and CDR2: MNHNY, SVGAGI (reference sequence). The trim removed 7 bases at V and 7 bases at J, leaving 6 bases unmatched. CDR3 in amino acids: CASTQGGGEKLFF. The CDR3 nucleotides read TGTGCCAGCACCCAGGGGGGTGGTGAAAAACTGTTTTTT.

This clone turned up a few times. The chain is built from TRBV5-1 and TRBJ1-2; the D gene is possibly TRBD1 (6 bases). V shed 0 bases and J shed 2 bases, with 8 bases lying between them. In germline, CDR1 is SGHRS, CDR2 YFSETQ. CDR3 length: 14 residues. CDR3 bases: TGCGCCAGCAGCTTGGCCGGACAGAACTATGGCTACACCTTC. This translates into CASSLAGQNYGYTF.

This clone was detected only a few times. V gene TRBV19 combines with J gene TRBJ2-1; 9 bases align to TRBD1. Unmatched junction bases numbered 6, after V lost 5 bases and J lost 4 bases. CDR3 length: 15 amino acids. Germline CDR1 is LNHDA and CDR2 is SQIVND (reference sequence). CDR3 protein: CASSSDRGLYNEQFF. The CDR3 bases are TGTGCCAGTAGTTCCGACAGGGGGTTATACAATGAGCAGTTCTTC.

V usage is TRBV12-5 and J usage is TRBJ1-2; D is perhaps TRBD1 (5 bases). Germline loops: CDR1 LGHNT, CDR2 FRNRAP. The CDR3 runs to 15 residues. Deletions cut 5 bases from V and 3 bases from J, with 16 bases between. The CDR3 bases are TGTGCTAGTGGTGAGACTCGACAGTGGGACTATGGCTACACCTTC. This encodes CASGETRQWDYGYTF.

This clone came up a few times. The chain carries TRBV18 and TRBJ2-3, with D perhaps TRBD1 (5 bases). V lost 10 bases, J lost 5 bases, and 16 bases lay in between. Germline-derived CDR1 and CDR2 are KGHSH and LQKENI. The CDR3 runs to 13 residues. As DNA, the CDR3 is TGTGCCACCATGGGGCCCACCAGAGATACGCAGTATTTT. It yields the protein CATMGPTRDTQYF.

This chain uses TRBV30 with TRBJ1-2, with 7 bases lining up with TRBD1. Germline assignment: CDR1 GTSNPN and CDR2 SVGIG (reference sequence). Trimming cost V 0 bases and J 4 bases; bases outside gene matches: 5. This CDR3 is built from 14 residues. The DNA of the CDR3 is TGTGCCTGGAGTGTTGCGGGGACAGCCTATGGCTACACCTTC. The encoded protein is CAWSVAGTAYGYTF.

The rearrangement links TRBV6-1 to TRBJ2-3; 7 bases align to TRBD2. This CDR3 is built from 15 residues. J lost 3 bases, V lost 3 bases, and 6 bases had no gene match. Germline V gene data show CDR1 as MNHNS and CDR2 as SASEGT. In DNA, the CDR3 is TGTGCCAGCAGTGATGGAGGACTAGGAACAGATACGCAGTATTTT. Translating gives CASSDGGLGTDTQYF.

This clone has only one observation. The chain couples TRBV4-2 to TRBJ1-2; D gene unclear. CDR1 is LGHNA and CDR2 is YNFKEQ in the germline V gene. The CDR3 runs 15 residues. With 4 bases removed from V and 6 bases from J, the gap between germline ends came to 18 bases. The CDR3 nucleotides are TGTGCCAGCAGCCCAGACCTAACGAGGTCTGATGGCTACACCTTC. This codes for CASSPDLTRSDGYTF.

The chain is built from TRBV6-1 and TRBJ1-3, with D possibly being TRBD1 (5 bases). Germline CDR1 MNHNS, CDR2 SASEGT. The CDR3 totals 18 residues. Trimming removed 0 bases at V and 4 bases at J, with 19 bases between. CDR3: CASSEAVLSRAGGNTIYF. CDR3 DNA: TGTGCCAGCAGTGAAGCCGTCTTGAGCCGAGCAGGGGGAAACACCATATATTTT.

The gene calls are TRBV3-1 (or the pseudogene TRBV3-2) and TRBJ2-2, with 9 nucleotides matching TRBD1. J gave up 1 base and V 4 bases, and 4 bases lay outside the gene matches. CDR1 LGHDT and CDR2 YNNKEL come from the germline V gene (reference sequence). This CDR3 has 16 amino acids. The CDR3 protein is CASSPPGQGNTGELFF. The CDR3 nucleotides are TGTGCCAGCAGCCCGCCGGGACAGGGGAACACCGGGGAGCTGTTTTTT.

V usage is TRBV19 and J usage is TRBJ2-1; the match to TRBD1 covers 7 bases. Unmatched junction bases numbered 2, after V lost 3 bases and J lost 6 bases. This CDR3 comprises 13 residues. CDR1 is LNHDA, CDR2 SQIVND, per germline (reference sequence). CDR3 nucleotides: TGTGCCAGTAGTATTAACAGGGGCAATGAGCAGTTCTTC. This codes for CASSINRGNEQFF.

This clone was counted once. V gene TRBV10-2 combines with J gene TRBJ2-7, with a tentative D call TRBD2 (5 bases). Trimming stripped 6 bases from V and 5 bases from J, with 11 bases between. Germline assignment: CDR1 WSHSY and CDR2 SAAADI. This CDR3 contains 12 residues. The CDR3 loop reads CASSGIDHEQYF. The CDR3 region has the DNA TGCGCCAGCAGCGGGATCGACCACGAGCAGTACTTC.

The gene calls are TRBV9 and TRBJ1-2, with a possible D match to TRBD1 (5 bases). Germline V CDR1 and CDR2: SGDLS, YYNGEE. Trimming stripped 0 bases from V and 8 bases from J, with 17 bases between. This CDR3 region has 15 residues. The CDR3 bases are TGTGCCAGCAGCGTAGATGGAGGGGACGGAGTCGGCTACACCTTC. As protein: CASSVDGGDGVGYTF.

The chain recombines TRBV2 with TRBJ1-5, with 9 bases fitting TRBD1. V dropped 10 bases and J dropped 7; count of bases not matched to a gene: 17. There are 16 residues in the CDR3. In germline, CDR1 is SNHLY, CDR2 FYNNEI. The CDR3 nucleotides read TGTGCCATCAGGGAGTCGGGACAGGGTTTTGGACAGCCCCAGCATTTT. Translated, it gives CAIRESGQGFGQPQHF.

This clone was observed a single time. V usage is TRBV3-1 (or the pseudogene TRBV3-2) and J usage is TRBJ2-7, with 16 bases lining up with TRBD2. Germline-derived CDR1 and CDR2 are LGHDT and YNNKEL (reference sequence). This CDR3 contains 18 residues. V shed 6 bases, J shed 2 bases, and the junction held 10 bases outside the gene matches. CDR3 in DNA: TGTGCCAGCAGTCTTCGACCCGGGACTAGCGGGGGGGCCTACGAGCAGTACTTC. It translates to CASSLRPGTSGGAYEQYF.

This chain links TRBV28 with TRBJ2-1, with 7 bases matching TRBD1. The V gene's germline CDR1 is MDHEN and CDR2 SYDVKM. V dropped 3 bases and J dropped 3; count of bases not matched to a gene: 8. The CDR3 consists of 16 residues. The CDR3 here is CASSLTGSENYNEQFF. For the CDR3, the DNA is TGTGCCAGCAGTTTGACAGGGTCCGAGAACTACAATGAGCAGTTCTTC. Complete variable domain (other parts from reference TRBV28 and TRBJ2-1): DVKVTQSSRYLVKRTGEKVFLECVQDMDHENMFWYRQDPGLGLRLIYFSYDVKMKEKGDIPEGYSVSREKKERFSLILESASTNQTSMYLCASSLTGSENYNEQFFGPGTRLTVL.

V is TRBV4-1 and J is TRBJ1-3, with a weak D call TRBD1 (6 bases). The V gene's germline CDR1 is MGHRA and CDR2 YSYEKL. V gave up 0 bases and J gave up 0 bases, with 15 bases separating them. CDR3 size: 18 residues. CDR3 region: CASSQERAGAYSGNTIYF. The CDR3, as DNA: TGCGCCAGCAGCCAAGAACGTGCGGGGGCCTACTCTGGAAACACCATATATTTT.

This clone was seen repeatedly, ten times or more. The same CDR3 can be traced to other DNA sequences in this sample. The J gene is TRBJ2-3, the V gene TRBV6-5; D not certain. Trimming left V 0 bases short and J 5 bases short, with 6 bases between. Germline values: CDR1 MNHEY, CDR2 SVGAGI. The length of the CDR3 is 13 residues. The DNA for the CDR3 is TGTGCCAGCAGTTACTCCCCCCGAGATACGCAGTATTTT. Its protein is CASSYSPRDTQYF.

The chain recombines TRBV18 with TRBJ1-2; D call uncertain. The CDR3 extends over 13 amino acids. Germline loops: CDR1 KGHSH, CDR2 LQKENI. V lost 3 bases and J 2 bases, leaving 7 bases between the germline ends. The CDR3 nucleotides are TGTGCCAGCTCACCTGGGGAGAACTATGGCTACACCTTC. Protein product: CASSPGENYGYTF. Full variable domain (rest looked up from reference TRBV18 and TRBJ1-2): NAGVMQNPRHLVRRRGQEARLRCSPMKGHSHVYWYRQLPEEGLKFMVYLQKENIIDESGMPKERFSAEFPKEGPSILRIQQVVRGDSAAYFCASSPGENYGYTFGSGTRLTVV.

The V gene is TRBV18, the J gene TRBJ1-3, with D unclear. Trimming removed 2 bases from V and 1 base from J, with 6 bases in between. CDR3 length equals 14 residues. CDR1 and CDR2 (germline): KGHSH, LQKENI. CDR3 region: CASSPGGSGNTIYF. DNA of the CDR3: TGTGCCAGCTCACCAGGCGGGTCTGGAAACACCATATATTTT.

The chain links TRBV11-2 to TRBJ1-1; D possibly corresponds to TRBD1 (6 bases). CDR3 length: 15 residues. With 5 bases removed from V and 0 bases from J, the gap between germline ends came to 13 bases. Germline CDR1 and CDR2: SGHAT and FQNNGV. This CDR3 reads CASSRGGMMNTEAFF. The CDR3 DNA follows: TGTGCCAGCAGCCGAGGGGGAATGATGAACACTGAAGCTTTCTTT.

CDR3 amino acids: CASSNRGRGLRAFF. In nucleotides, the CDR3 is TGTGCCAGCTCAAACCGGGGCAGGGGGCTAAGAGCTTTCTTT. V gene TRBV3-1 (or the pseudogene TRBV3-2) combines with J gene TRBJ1-1; the match to TRBD1 covers 8 bases. This CDR3 contains 14 residues. J was trimmed by 10 bases and V by 8 bases; bases with no gene match: 15. The germline V gene has CDR1 LGHDT and CDR2 YNNKEL (reference sequence).

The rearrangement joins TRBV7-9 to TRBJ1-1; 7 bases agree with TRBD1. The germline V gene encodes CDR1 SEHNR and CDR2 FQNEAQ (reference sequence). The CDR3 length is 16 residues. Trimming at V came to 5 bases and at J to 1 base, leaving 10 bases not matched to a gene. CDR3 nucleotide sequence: TGTGCCAGCAGCGGCGGTCCGGGACAGCGGAACACTGAAGCTTTCTTT. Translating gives CASSGGPGQRNTEAFF.

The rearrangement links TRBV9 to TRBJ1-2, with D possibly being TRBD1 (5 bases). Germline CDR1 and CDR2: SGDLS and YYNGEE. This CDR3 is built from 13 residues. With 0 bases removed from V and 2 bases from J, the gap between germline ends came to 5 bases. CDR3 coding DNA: TGTGCCAGCAGCGTAGCAGGGAACTATGGCTACACCTTC. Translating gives CASSVAGNYGYTF.

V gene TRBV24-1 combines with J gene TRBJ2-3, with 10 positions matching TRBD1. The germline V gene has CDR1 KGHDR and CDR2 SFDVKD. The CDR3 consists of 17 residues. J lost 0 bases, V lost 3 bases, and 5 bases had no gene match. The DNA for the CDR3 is TGTGCCACCAGTGATGGACAGGGGGGGTATAGCACAGATACGCAGTATTTT. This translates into CATSDGQGGYSTDTQYF.

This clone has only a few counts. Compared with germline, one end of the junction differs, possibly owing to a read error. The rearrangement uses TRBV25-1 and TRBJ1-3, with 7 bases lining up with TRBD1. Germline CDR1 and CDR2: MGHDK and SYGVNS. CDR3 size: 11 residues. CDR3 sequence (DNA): TGTGCCAGCAGGGAACAGGGACAGTTACATTTT. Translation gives CASREQGQLHF.

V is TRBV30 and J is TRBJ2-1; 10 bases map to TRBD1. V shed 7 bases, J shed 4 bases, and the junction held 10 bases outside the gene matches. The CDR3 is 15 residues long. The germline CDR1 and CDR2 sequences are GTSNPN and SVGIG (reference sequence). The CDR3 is CASVSPGQGYNEQFF. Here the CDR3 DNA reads TGTGCCTCCGTATCCCCGGGACAGGGGTACAATGAGCAGTTCTTC.